This is a list of T cell receptor beta chains from one sample in a study of lymphopenia after photon versus proton radiotherapy. Method: immunoSEQ multiplex PCR; TCRdb's copy keeps in-frame clones and lacks some. Of 55,000 to 70,000 clones listed, approximately 90% are singletons. The input for sequencing was peripheral blood, taken from a patient treated with photon-based radiotherapy. The receptors here all came from a woman in her thirties or forties with cholangiocarcinoma. The CDR3 runs from the conserved cysteine through the conserved F or W. A D gene is named only where the DNA matches it firmly. Clone sizes are given selectively: once, few, many, or a class where the clone is expanded.

clone_size d_call j_call v_call cdr3_aa cdr3_nt
. TRBD1 TRBJ2-2 TRBV7-9 CAGTGGEGTGELFF TGTGCCGGTACAGGGGGCGAGGGCACCGGGGAGCTGTTTTTT
. . TRBJ2-2 TRBV2 CASSAPGVQGRGELFF TGTGCCAGCAGTGCCCCGGGGGTGCAGGGACGCGGGGAGCTGTTTTTT
once . TRBJ1-2 TRBV30 CASAQGDYGYTF TGTGCCTCCGCACAGGGCGACTATGGCTACACCTTC
. . TRBJ1-2 TRBV5-1 CASSKGDYGYTF TGCGCCAGCAGCAAGGGGGACTATGGCTACACCTTC
. TRBD1 TRBJ1-3 TRBV7-9 CASSLGQEYSGNTIYF TGTGCCAGCAGCCTAGGACAGGAGTACTCTGGAAACACCATATATTTT
. . TRBJ1-2 TRBV9 CASSPQGGLGIVYGYTF TGTGCCAGCAGCCCCCAAGGGGGGTTAGGGATAGTCTATGGCTACACCTTC
once TRBD2 TRBJ2-1 TRBV5-1 CASSSGTSGYNEQFF TGCGCCAGCAGCTCCGGGACTAGCGGTTACAATGAGCAGTTCTTC
. . TRBJ2-6 TRBV27 CASSLISGANVLTF TGTGCCAGCAGTCTTATCTCTGGGGCCAACGTCCTGACTTTC
. TRBD2 TRBJ2-3 TRBV9 CASSPTQRGRDTQYF TGTGCCAGCAGCCCCACCCAGCGGGGGAGGGATACGCAGTATTTT
. . TRBJ2-3 TRBV6-6 CASSSGSSTDTQYF TGTGCCAGCAGTTCTGGATCTAGCACAGATACGCAGTATTTT
. TRBD2 TRBJ2-7 TRBV5-1 CASSVSSGSSYEQYF TGCGCCAGCAGCGTAAGTAGCGGGAGCTCCTACGAGCAGTACTTC
. . TRBJ2-2 TRBV9 CASSVESAGELFF TGTGCCAGCAGCGTAGAGAGCGCCGGGGAGCTGTTTTTT
. TRBD2 TRBJ2-5 TRBV18 CASSPEGLAGRETQYF TGTGCCAGCTCACCAGAGGGACTAGCGGGGCGAGAGACCCAGTACTTC
large TRBD2 TRBJ2-7 TRBV4-1 CASSQDPSLAGDGYEQYF TGCGCCAGCAGCCAAGATCCGTCCCTAGCGGGTGACGGCTACGAGCAGTACTTC
. . TRBJ1-1 TRBV10-1 CASSASRGTEAFF TGCGCCAGCAGTGCGTCTCGGGGAACTGAAGCTTTCTTT
. TRBD1 TRBJ2-7 TRBV29-1 CSVARTGASYEQYF TGCAGCGTAGCAAGGACAGGCGCCTCCTACGAGCAGTACTTC
. . TRBJ2-7 TRBV19 CASSPFGGGEQYF TGTGCCAGTAGCCCTTTTGGGGGTGGCGAGCAGTACTTC
. . TRBJ1-1 TRBV19 CASSARGSSGTEAFF TGTGCCAGTAGTGCCCGCGGATCGTCGGGTACTGAAGCTTTCTTT
. . TRBJ2-2 TRBV10-3 CAISDSRRETGELFF TGTGCCATCAGTGATAGTAGAAGGGAAACCGGGGAGCTGTTTTTT
. . TRBJ2-7 TRBV2 CASRPQGYEQYF TGTGCCAGCAGGCCCCAGGGATACGAGCAGTACTTC
. . TRBJ1-2 TRBV11-2 CASSSRRSNYGYTF TGTGCCAGCAGCTCCCGTCGATCCAACTATGGCTACACCTTC